This T cell receptor beta chain was recorded in a study of blood T cell repertoires in COVID-19. The protocol was immunoSEQ multiplex PCR, while the TCRdb copy is restricted to in-frame clones and leaves out a portion. This sample has over 300,000 clones, with approximately 85% found just once. The clonotype comes from a woman aged 45-60 years with acute or convalescent COVID-19. The sequenced material came from peripheral blood.

The CDR3 sequence: CASSEEWGRSYNEQFF. CDR3 nucleotides: TGTGCCAGCAGTGAAGAGTGGGGGCGGTCCTACAATGAGCAGTTCTTC. The rearrangement uses TRBV6-4 and TRBJ2-1, with D possibly matching TRBD1 (6 bases). Germline assignment: CDR1 MRHNA and CDR2 SNTAGT. V was trimmed by 3 bases and J by 1 base, leaving 13 bases between them. The CDR3 consists of 16 residues.